This T cell receptor (beta chain) was sequenced in a study of blood T cells in healthy people across ages. Study details: There was about one barcoded beta molecule captured by template switching per two T cells. Study outcomes and limitations: As age increased, TCR beta diversity per million T cells fell in a roughly linear fashion. Greater diversity and more naive CD4+ cells were seen in long-lived donors than in aged donors.

A word on this clonotype: Its antigen remains unidentified.

V was shortened by 5 bases and J by 1 base, with 12 bases between the two germline ends. Germline V gene lookup returns CDR1 DFQATT and CDR2 SNEGSKA (reference sequence). The CDR3 loop spans 14 amino acids. The authors ran a second PCR of roughly 6 to 12 cycles using a sample-barcoded 5' primer and a J-beta primer mix. TCRdb re-derived calls from the 5' RACE reads in MiXCR, one entry per CDR3 protein. The top ten clones hold about 42% of a sample with approximately 730,000 distinct CDR3 sequences, around half of them seen once. Drawn from each donor were approximately 9.2 milliliters of peripheral blood.

The origin of this receptor is a man older than 75 in good health. The chain is built from TRBV20-1 and TRBJ2-1; D is unclear. The sample comprised blood. CDR3 sequence (DNA): TGCAGTGCTGGAAGGCGGAGTTCCTACAATGAGCAGTTCTTC. Translation: CSAGRRSSYNEQFF.